This T cell receptor beta chain was captured by sequencing in a study of naive and memory T cell subsets. Study results and limitations: This RNA-based method may be sensitive to activation-related transcript changes.

This clonotype occurred many times. The antigen remains undetermined. Germline CDR1 and CDR2: MNHEY and SVGEGT. Trimming took 2 bases from V and 4 from J; bases not matched to a gene: 6. The CDR3 runs 15 residues. An oligonucleotide containing a UMI was ligated to the 3' end of TCR cDNA. Unsorted total RNA, roughly 1 to 1,100 ng, was DNase treated before reverse transcription. The SP2 primer and nested alpha and beta constant region primers amplified ligated cDNA in four rounds. Blood and skin TCR RNA was reverse transcribed with alpha and beta constant primers. TCRdb reprocessed the 5' RACE reads via MiXCR and lists one record per CDR3 protein. Among roughly 48,000 distinct CDR3 sequences listed, roughly 4.7% were seen once.

The chain has TRBV6-2 or TRBV6-3 and TRBJ2-3; 7 bases map to TRBD2. The TCR originated in a female donor in good health. The CDR3 protein is CASSYGREGPDTQYF. Written as DNA, the CDR3 is TGTGCCAGCAGTTACGGGAGGGAGGGCCCAGATACGCAGTATTTT.